The 11 T cell receptor beta chains in this list originate from one sample, sequenced in a study of T cells after yellow fever vaccination. From the 5' RACE reads, TCRdb called clonotypes with MiXCR, one entry per CDR3 protein. The data show some 350,000 distinct CDR3 sequences, approximately 4% seen once. Source: PBMCs, taken 5 days after the yellow fever booster vaccination. The source of these receptors is a young man who received the YFV17D yellow fever vaccine.

This clonotype was seen a few times. This chain uses TRBV27 with TRBJ1-5, with D unclear. V dropped 9 bases and J dropped 6 bases, with 9 bases sitting between them. The CDR3 has 11 amino acids. Germline CDR1 and CDR2: MNHEY and SMNVEV (reference sequence). The CDR3 is CASGLGQPQHF. CDR3 nucleotide sequence: TGTGCCAGTGGGCTGGGTCAGCCCCAGCATTTT.

The table lists this clonotype with many counts. This sequence joins TRBV24-1 and TRBJ2-3; the match to TRBD2 covers 12 bases. Germline V gives CDR1 KGHDR, CDR2 SFDVKD. The trim removed 6 bases at V and 4 bases at J, leaving 4 bases unmatched. This CDR3 region has 15 residues. The CDR3 spells CATSPASGGADTQYF. As DNA, the CDR3 is TGTGCCACCAGTCCTGCTAGCGGGGGGGCAGATACGCAGTATTTT.

This clonotype occurred a few times. The rearrangement joins TRBV29-1 to TRBJ1-1; tentative D call: TRBD1 (5 bases). The germline V gene has CDR1 SQVTM and CDR2 ANQGSEA. The V end was cut by 5 bases, the J end by 4 bases, with 17 bases between. CDR3 length equals 14 residues. In DNA form, the CDR3 reads TGCAGCGTTCCCACCGGGGCCGGGGGCACTGAAGCTTTCTTT. Translation: CSVPTGAGGTEAFF.

This sequence joins TRBV2 and TRBJ1-6; 7 nucleotides line up with TRBD1. With 9 bases clipped from V and 0 bases from J, the junction kept 5 bases outside the gene matches. The CDR3 runs to 15 residues. Per germline, CDR1 SNHLY and CDR2 FYNNEI. The CDR3 spells CASLDRSSYNSPLHF. The CDR3 coding sequence is TGTGCCAGTCTGGACAGGAGCTCCTATAATTCACCCCTCCACTTT.

This clonotype was recorded at least ten times. The V gene is TRBV7-3, the J gene TRBJ2-1, with TRBD2 matching over 7 bases. CDR1 and CDR2 (germline): SGHTA, FQGTGA. J gave up 0 bases and V 8 bases, and 4 bases lay outside the gene matches. The CDR3 loop spans 14 amino acids. CDR3 in amino acids: CASSPGGSYNEQFF. CDR3 sequence (DNA): TGTGCCAGCTCTCCGGGGGGCTCCTACAATGAGCAGTTCTTC.

This clonotype was observed a handful of times. The gene calls are TRBV3-1 and TRBJ1-1; D is ambiguous. Trimming shortened V by 2 bases and J by 7 bases, and 11 bases separated the two germline ends. Germline V gene lookup returns CDR1 LGHDT and CDR2 YNNKEL (reference sequence). CDR3 size: 13 residues. CDR3 protein: CASSQSAGGEAFF. CDR3 nucleotide sequence: TGTGCCAGCAGCCAATCCGCCGGAGGTGAAGCTTTCTTT.

There are a few counts of this clonotype. An end of the junction differs from the germline gene, which may be a read error. This chain links TRBV29-1 with TRBJ2-3, with 13 bases fitting TRBD2. The CDR3 has 14 residues. Germline-derived CDR1 and CDR2 are SQVTM and ANQGSEA. CDR3 residues: CSVEGLAGVDTQYF. Here the CDR3 DNA reads TGCAGCGTAGAAGGACTAGCGGGGGTAGATACGCAGTATTTT.

This clonotype was counted many times. The chain has TRBV5-4 and TRBJ1-2; D remains unclear. Between the trimmed V and J ends, which lost 0 bases and 7 bases, there was a span of 7 bases. This CDR3 is built from 12 residues. Per the germline V gene, CDR1 is SGHNT and CDR2 is YYREEE (reference sequence). Written as DNA, the CDR3 is TGTGCCAGCAGCTTGGACCGGCGTGGCTACACCTTC. Protein product: CASSLDRRGYTF.

This clonotype showed up just a few times. V usage is TRBV10-3 and J usage is TRBJ2-7; D tentatively reads TRBD1 or TRBD2 (6 bases each). V was trimmed by 7 bases and J by 5 bases, leaving 21 bases between them. The CDR3 has 15 residues. Germline values: CDR1 ENHRY, CDR2 SYGVKD. This chain's CDR3 is CAIIPGPGGNHEQYV. In nucleotides, the CDR3 is TGTGCCATCATCCCAGGACCCGGGGGCAACCACGAGCAGTACGTC.

This clonotype was detected only a few times. The chain combines TRBV4-1 with TRBJ2-1; 8 bases match TRBD1. V lost 6 bases to trimming and J lost 8 bases; unmatched junction nucleotides: 9. Germline CDR1 is MGHRA and CDR2 is YSYEKL. The CDR3 sequence is 14 residues long. The CDR3 nucleotides read TGCGCCAGCAGTCCACGGACAGGGCGTGATGAGCAGTTCTTC. It yields the protein CASSPRTGRDEQFF.

This clonotype showed up just a few times. This chain links TRBV20-1 with TRBJ1-6; unclear D gene. The CDR3 has 13 amino acids. Trimming took 6 bases from V and 4 from J, leaving 10 bases between them. Germline V gives CDR1 DFQATT, CDR2 SNEGSKA (reference sequence). CDR3 sequence (DNA): TGCAGTGCCCCAGACACTTATAATTCACCCCTCCACTTT. It encodes CSAPDTYNSPLHF.